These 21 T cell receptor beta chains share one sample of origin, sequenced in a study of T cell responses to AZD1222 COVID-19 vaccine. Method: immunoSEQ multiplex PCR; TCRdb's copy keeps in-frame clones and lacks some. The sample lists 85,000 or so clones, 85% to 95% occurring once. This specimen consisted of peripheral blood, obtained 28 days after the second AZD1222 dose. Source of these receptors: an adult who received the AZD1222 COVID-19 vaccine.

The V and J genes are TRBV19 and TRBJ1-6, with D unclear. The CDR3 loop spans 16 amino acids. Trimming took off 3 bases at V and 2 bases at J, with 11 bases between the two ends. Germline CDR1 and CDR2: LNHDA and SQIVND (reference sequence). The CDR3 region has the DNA TGTGCCAGTAGTATCTCGGGTGCAACCTATAATTCACCCCTCCACTTT. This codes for CASSISGATYNSPLHF.

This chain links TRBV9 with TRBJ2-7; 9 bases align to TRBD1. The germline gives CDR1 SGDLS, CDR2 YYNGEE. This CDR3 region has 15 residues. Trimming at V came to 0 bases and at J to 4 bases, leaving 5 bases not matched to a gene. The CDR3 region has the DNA TGTGCCAGCAGCGTAGGTGGACAGGGGTCGTACGAGCAGTACTTC. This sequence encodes CASSVGGQGSYEQYF.

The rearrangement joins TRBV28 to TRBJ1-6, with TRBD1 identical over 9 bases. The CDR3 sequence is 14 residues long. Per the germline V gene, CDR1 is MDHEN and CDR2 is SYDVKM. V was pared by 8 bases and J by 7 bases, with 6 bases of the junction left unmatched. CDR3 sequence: CASLIGTGNSPLHF. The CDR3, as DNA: TGTGCCAGCCTTATTGGGACAGGGAATTCACCCCTCCACTTT.

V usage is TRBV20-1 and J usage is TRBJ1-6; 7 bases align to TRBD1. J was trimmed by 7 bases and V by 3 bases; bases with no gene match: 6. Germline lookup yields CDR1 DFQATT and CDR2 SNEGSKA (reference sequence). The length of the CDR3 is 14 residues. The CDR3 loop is CSASSQGVNSPLHF. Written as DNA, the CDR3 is TGCAGTGCTAGTAGCCAGGGGGTGAATTCACCCCTCCACTTT.

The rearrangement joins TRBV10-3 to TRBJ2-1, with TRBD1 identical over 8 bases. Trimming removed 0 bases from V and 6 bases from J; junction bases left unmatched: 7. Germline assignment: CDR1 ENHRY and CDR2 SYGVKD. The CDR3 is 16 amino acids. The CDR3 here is CAISESSGQGGNEQFF. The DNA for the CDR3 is TGTGCCATCAGTGAGTCTTCCGGACAGGGTGGCAATGAGCAGTTCTTC.

The CDR3 nucleotides read TGTGCCAGCTCCAGACAAGACCTGAACACTGAAGCTTTCTTT. Encoded protein: CASSRQDLNTEAFF. The V and J genes are TRBV18 and TRBJ1-1; D gene uncertain. With 6 bases removed from V and 0 bases from J, the gap between germline ends came to 11 bases. The germline V gene has CDR1 KGHSH and CDR2 LQKENI. This CDR3 is built from 14 residues.

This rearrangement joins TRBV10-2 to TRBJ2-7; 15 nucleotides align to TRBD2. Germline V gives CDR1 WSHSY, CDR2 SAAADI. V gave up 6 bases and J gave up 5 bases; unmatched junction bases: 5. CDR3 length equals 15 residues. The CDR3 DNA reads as TGCGCCAGCAGAGGCGGACTAGCGGGAGGGGACGAGCAGTACTTC. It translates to CASRGGLAGGDEQYF.

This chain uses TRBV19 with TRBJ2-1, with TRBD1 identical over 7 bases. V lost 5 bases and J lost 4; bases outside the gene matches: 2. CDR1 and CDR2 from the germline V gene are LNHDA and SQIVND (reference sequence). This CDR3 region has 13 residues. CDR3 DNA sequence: TGTGCCAGTAGTCAGGGGGTATACAATGAGCAGTTCTTC. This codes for CASSQGVYNEQFF.

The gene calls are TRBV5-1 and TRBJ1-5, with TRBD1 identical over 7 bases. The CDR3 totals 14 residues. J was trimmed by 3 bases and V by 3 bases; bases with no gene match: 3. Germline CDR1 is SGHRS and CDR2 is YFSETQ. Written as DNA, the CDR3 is TGCGCCAGCAGCTGGGACAGCCCCAATCAGCCCCAGCATTTT. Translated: CASSWDSPNQPQHF.

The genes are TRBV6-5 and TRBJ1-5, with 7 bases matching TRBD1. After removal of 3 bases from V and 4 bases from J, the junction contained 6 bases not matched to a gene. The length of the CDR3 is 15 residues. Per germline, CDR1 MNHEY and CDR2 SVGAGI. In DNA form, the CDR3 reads TGTGCCAGCAGTTATCAAAAGGGGGCGAATCAGCCCCAGCATTTT. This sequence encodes CASSYQKGANQPQHF.

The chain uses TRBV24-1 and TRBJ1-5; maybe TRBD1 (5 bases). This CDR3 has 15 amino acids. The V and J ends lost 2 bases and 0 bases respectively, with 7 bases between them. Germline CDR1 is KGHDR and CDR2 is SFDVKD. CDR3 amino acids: CATSDSGISNQPQHF. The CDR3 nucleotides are TGTGCCACCAGTGATTCAGGGATTAGCAATCAGCCCCAGCATTTT.

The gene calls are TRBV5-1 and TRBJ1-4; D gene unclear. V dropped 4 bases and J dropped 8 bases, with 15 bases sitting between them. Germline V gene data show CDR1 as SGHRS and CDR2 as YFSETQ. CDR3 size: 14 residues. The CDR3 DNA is TGCGCCAGCAGCCTGACGGCACAAAGAGAAAAACTGTTTTTT. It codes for CASSLTAQREKLFF. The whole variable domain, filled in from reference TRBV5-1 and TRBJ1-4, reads KAGVTQTPRYLIKTRGQQVTLSCSPISGHRSVSWYQQTPGQGLQFLFEYFSETQRNKGNFPGRFSGRQFSNSRSEMNVSTLELGDSALYLCASSLTAQREKLFFGSGTQLSVL.

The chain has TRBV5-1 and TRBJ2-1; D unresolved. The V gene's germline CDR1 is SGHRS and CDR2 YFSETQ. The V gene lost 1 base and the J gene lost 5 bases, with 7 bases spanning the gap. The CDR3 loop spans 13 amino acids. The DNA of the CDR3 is TGCGCCAGCAGCTTGAACCTTAACAATGAGCAGTTCTTC. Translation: CASSLNLNNEQFF.

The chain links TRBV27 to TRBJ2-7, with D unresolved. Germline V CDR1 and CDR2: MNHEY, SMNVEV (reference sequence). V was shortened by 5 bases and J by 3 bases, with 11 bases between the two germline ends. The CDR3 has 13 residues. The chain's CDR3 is CASSTTSYYEQYF. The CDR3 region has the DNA TGTGCCAGCAGTACGACAAGTTACTACGAGCAGTACTTC.

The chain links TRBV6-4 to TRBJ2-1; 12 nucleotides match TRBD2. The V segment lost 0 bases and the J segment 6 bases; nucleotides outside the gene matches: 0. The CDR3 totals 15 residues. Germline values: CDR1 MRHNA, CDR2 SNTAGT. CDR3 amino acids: CASSDSTSGSNEQFF. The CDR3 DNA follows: TGTGCCAGCAGTGACTCGACTAGCGGGAGCAATGAGCAGTTCTTC.

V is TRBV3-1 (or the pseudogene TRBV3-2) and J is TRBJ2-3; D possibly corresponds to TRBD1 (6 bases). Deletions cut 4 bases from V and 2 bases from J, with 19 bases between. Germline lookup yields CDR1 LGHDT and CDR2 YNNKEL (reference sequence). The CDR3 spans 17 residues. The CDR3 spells CASSPTGTRLITDTQYF. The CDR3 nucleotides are TGTGCCAGCAGCCCGACCGGGACACGATTAATCACAGATACGCAGTATTTT.

The CDR3 here is CATRDPSGNTIYF. The CDR3 nucleotides read TGTGCCACCCGGGACCCCTCTGGAAACACCATATATTTT. The rearrangement uses TRBV6-5 and TRBJ1-3, with D tentatively TRBD1 (5 bases). The ends were cut back, 10 bases at V and 0 bases at J, with 10 bases in the middle. The CDR3 consists of 13 residues. The germline V gene encodes CDR1 MNHEY and CDR2 SVGAGI.

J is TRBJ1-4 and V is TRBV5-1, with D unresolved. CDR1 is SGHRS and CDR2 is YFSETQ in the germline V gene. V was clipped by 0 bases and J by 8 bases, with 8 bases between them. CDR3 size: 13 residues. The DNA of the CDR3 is TGCGCCAGCAGCTTGGGGGCAGCCGAAAAACTGTTTTTT. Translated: CASSLGAAEKLFF.

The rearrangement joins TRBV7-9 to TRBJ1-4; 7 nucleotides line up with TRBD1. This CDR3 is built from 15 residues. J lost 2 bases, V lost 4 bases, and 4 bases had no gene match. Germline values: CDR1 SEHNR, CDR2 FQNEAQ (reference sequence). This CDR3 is CASSSQGGTNEKLFF. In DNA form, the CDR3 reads TGTGCCAGCAGCTCCCAGGGGGGGACTAATGAAAAACTGTTTTTT.

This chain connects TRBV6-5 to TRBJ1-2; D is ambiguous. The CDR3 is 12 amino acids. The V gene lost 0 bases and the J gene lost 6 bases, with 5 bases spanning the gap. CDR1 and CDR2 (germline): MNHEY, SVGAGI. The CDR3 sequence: CASSYSGNGYTF. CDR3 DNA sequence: TGTGCCAGCAGTTACTCGGGGAATGGCTACACCTTC.

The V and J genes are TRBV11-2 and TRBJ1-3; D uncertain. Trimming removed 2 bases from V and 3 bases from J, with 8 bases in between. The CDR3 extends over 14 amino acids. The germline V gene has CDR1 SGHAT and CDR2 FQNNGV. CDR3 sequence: CASSLHGVGNTIYF. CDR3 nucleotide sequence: TGTGCCAGCAGCTTACACGGGGTTGGAAACACCATATATTTT.